The clone carrying this T cell receptor (beta chain) is classed as medium-sized by frequency. Its antigen remains unidentified. The data are from a study of cytomegalovirus exposure and HLA in healthy donors. This CDR3 comprises 15 residues. V was pared by 4 bases and J by 0 bases, with 10 bases between. Germline V CDR1 and CDR2: WSHSY, SAAADI. 60 Vbeta and 13 Jbeta primers were used in PCR. This table comes from immunoSEQ multiplex PCR, and its TCRdb copy is limited to in-frame clones, with some not included. In total, the table holds 150,000 to 200,000 clones. General study points: Most CMV-associated TCR beta chains were later found to appear HLA-restricted. In vitro work confirmed that a few CMV-associated chains recognize CMV antigens. As immune exposure information, only CMV serostatus was available.

This chain links TRBV10-2 with TRBJ1-3; D gene uncertain. The sequencing sample was made of PBMCs. The TCR was taken from a man aged 30 to 39 in good health and CMV-seronegative. CDR3 loop: CASSVRESSGNTIYF. CDR3 bases: TGCGCCAGCAGTGTGAGGGAGAGCTCTGGAAACACCATATATTTT.